The present TCR beta chain was sequenced within a study of blood T cell repertoires in COVID-19. V shed 2 bases and J 0 bases; nucleotides not matched to a gene: 4. The CDR3 runs 17 residues. Germline V lookup: CDR1 ENHRY, CDR2 SYGVKD. The count of this clone is one. Libraries were prepared by immunoSEQ multiplex PCR; TCRdb keeps only in-frame clonotypes and omits some of them. The top ten hold about 3.9% of the sample, which has roughly 100,000 clones, around nine tenths seen once. The chain joins TRBV10-3 to TRBJ2-3; 11 bases map to TRBD2. The sample consisted of peripheral blood. The sequence derives from a woman between 50 and 59 years old in a cohort sampled during active COVID-19. CDR3 in DNA: TGTGCCATCAGTGAGATGGGACTAGCGGTTAGCACAGATACGCAGTATTTT. Protein product: CAISEMGLAVSTDTQYF.